This TCR beta chain was sequenced for a study of CXCR3-negative and CXCR3-positive naive CD8 T cells (dated by TCRdb to the late 2010s). Regarding the study in general: About 150 million TRB reads were obtained in total, roughly 1.5 +/- 0.3 million reads per library. Diversity and physicochemical repertoire analyses were performed on around 10 donors pooled from two independent experiments. TRBV-TRBJ cluster analysis included naive subsets from 5 donors and memory cells from 3 donors.

Results and caveats for the whole study, not just this receptor: TRBV-TRBJ usage was similar between naive CXCR3-negative and CXCR3-positive cells from the same donor, while memory cells showed distinct patterns. Freshly isolated PBMCs were used for most assays because CXCR3 expression went down partially after cryopreservation. Comparably high repertoire diversity was found in both naive subsets, whereas much lower repertoire diversity was found in memory CD8+ T cells. Because surface CD5, which is linked to self-reactivity in mice, was comparable between the naive subsets, TCR interaction strength was also inferred from the physicochemical properties of TRB CDR3s. TRB CDR3s from CXCR3-positive naive cells showed higher hydrophobicity (lower Kidera factor 4), lower energy, and higher strength and volume indices than CXCR3-negative naive cells.

Including cysteine and phenylalanine, the CDR3 has 16 amino acids. No DNA was logged. CDR1 SGDLS and CDR2 YYNGEE were looked up in the germline V gene. Remarks on this clonotype: The specificity of this receptor is unknown.

For each CD8+ T cell subset, flow sorting was done in triplicate, and roughly 320,000 cells per subset went directly into RLT lysis buffer. Naive CD8+ T cells were defined stringently as CD45RO-CCR7+CD27+CD95- to exclude memory contaminants. Peripheral blood mononuclear cells were isolated from buffy coats using standard density gradient centrifugation. A FACSAria III was used to flow-sort naive CD8+ T cells into CXCR3-negative and CXCR3-positive populations. Total RNA was extracted from sorted cells using an RNeasy Mini Kit. Sequenced using a NextSeq 550. The Human TCR Profiling Kit (MiLaboratory) was used to make UMI-labeled 5' RACE TRB cDNA libraries. cDNA synthesis used the entire amount of extracted RNA, and PCR amplification then used the entire amount of cDNA produced. The libraries were made side by side, with each library going through the same number of PCR cycles. In the authors' own workflow: About 50,000 +/- 10,000 unique UMI-labeled TRB cDNA molecules per library were extracted with MIGEC and MiXCR, with at least two reads per UMI required. On average, each library contained roughly 40,000 +/- 10,000 functional in-frame TRB CDR3 nucleotide clonotypes without stop codons. After downsampling to 5000 UMI-labeled TRB molecules per sample, diversity metrics such as normalized Shannon-Wiener and Chao1 were calculated in VDJtools. For the central five CDR3 residues, VDJtools calculated physicochemical properties weighted by clonotype size, namely interaction energy, strength, volume and Kidera factor 4. The reads, reprocessed by TCRdb, yield one row per CDR3 protein sequence and no DNA. The V and J calls come from TCRdb's annotation, not from the publication. The sample table gives roughly 120,000 distinct CDR3 sequences. The ten most abundant clones make up 0.59% of the sample.

The sequence links TRBV9 to TRBJ2-2; lacking DNA, the TRBD2 call made by TCRdb goes unchecked. Sequenced input: naive CXCR3+ CD8+ T cells from blood. In light of the paper, this sample's cell subset or site label describes: CD45RO-CCR7+CD27+CD95- naive CD8+ T cells expressing CXCR3 (TNR3+). This sequence originates from a human donor in good health. Some clones in this sample may be carry-over from other donors' samples. The CDR3 in this case is CASSAPGTSEIGELFF.